This T cell receptor beta chain comes out of a study of blood T cell repertoires in COVID-19. Original processing notes: The authors estimated nucleated cell counts from reference gene primer amplification. The data were produced by immunoSEQ multiplex PCR, yet TCRdb's version contains in-frame clones alone and is incomplete. V, J and clone size were drawn from that table, and D and trimming were deduced from the DNA. The table lists about 480,000 clones, about 85% of them singletons. The CDR3 contains 17 residues. From germline, CDR1 is KGHSH and CDR2 LQKENI. The V segment lost 4 bases and the J segment 2 bases; nucleotides outside the gene matches: 11. The study assigned cohorts using participant-reported clinical history.

This chain connects TRBV18 to TRBJ2-7; 10 nucleotides align to TRBD1. Sequencing was done on a sample of PBMCs or T cells enriched from blood (not recorded which). The sequence was obtained from a woman aged 18-35 years with acute COVID-19. CDR3: CASSRSRTGTGAYEQYF. CDR3 sequence (DNA): TGTGCCAGCTCACGTTCCCGGACCGGGACAGGGGCCTACGAGCAGTACTTC.